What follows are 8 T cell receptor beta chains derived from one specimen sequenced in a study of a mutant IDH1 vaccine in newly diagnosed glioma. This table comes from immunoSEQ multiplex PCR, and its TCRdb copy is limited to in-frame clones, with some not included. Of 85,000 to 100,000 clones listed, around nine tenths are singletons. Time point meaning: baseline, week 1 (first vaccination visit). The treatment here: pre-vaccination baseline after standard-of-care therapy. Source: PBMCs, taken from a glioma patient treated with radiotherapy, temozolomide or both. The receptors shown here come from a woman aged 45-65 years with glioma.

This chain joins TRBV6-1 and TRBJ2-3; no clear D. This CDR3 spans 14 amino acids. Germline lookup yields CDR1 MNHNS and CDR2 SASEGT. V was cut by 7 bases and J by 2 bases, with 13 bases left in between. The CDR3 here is CASTQWTSTDTQYF. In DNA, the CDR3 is TGTGCCAGCACCCAGTGGACCTCCACAGATACGCAGTATTTT.

DNA of the CDR3: TGCGCCAGCAGCCTGCAAGGAAGCACAGATACGCAGTATTTT. It codes for CASSLQGSTDTQYF. The chain links TRBV4-1 to TRBJ2-3; D is unresolved. The germline CDR1 and CDR2 sequences are MGHRA and YSYEKL. V gave up 4 bases and J gave up 0 bases, with 8 bases separating them. This CDR3 contains 14 residues.

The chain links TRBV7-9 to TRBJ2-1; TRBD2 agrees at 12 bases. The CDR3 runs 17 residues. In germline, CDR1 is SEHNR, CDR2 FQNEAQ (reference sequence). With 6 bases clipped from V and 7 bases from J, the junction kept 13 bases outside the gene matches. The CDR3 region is CASRKMLVTSGSNEQFF. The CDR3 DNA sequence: TGTGCCAGCAGAAAAATGCTCGTGACTAGCGGGAGTAATGAGCAGTTCTTC.

The CDR3: CAIRLATNTGELFF. In DNA, the CDR3 is TGTGCCATTCGACTAGCAACGAACACCGGGGAGCTGTTTTTT. The V gene is TRBV10-3, the J gene TRBJ2-2; TRBD2 agrees at 7 bases. Germline-derived CDR1 and CDR2 are ENHRY and SYGVKD. The CDR3 contains 14 residues. Germline trimming cut 9 bases from V and 0 bases from J; bases unmatched to any gene: 4.

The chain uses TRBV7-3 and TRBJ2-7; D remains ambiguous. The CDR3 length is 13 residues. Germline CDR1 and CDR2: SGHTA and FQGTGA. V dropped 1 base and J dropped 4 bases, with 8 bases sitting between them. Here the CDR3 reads CASSLIGDYEQYF. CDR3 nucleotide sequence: TGTGCCAGCAGCTTAATTGGGGATTACGAGCAGTACTTC.

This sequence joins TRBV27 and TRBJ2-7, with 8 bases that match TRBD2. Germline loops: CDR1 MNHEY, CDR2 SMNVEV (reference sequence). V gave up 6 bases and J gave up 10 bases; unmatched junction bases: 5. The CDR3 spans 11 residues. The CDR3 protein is CASSPGRAQYF. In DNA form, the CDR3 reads TGTGCCAGCAGCCCCGGGAGGGCACAGTACTTC.

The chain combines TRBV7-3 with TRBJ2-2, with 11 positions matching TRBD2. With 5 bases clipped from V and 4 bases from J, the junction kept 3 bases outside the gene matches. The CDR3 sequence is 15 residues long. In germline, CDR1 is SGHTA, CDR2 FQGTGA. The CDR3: CASSATSGGTGELFF. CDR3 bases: TGTGCCAGCAGCGCCACTAGCGGGGGCACCGGGGAGCTGTTTTTT.

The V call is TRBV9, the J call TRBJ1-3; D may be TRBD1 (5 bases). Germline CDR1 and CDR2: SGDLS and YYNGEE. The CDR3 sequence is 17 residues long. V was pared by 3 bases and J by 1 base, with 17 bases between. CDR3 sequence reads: CASSELGVPKSGNTIYF. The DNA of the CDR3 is TGTGCCAGCAGCGAGCTGGGGGTCCCGAAATCTGGAAACACCATATATTTT. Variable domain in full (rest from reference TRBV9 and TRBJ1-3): DSGVTQTPKHLITATGQRVTLRCSPRSGDLSVYWYQQSLDQGLQFLIQYYNGEERAKGNILERFSAQQFPDLHSELNLSSLELGDSALYFCASSELGVPKSGNTIYFGEGSWLTVV.